These 24 T cell receptor beta chains originate from one sample sequenced in a study of blood T cell repertoires in COVID-19. This table comes from immunoSEQ multiplex PCR, and its TCRdb copy is limited to in-frame clones, with some not included. The repertoire consists of around 200,000 clones, with under 90% occurring once and the leading ten covering more than 14%. The sequenced sample was peripheral blood. The receptors originated from a woman between 65 and 79 years old with COVID-19, enrolled during active disease.

The chain employs TRBV2 and TRBJ1-1; weak D call: TRBD1 (6 bases). V lost 7 bases to trimming and J lost 1 base, with 19 bases between them. Germline CDR1 is SNHLY and CDR2 is FYNNEI. CDR3 length: 16 amino acids. CDR3 sequence (DNA): TGTGCCAGCACCCCCTCGGCCAGGGGCTGGAACACTGAAGCTTTCTTT. Translation gives CASTPSARGWNTEAFF.

This CDR3 reads CASSFTGGGTEAFF. CDR3 DNA sequence: TGTGCCAGTAGTTTCACAGGGGGCGGGACTGAAGCTTTCTTT. The chain joins TRBV19 to TRBJ1-1; TRBD1 matches 9 bases. Trimming at V came to 5 bases and at J to 5 bases, leaving 6 bases not matched to a gene. The CDR3 spans 14 residues. Germline V lookup: CDR1 LNHDA, CDR2 SQIVND (reference sequence).

The chain carries TRBV2 and TRBJ2-7; 10 bases line up with TRBD1. With 5 bases clipped from V and 2 bases from J, the junction kept 9 bases outside the gene matches. The CDR3 length is 16 residues. Germline values: CDR1 SNHLY, CDR2 FYNNEI. The CDR3 reads CASSPRSGQGTYEQYF. CDR3 DNA: TGTGCCAGCAGTCCAAGATCGGGACAGGGGACCTACGAGCAGTACTTC.

This clone came up once. The V and J genes are TRBV11-2 and TRBJ1-6; 9 nucleotides match TRBD1. The CDR3 is 15 residues long. The germline V gene encodes CDR1 SGHAT and CDR2 FQNNGV. After removal of 5 bases from V and 13 bases from J, the junction contained 12 bases not matched to a gene. The DNA for the CDR3 is TGTGCCAGCAGCCTCGAGACAGGGGGTCTATTCCCCCTCCACTTT. This codes for CASSLETGGLFPLHF.

This clone was detected once. The chain joins TRBV9 to TRBJ2-7; maybe TRBD2 (6 bases). Germline V gives CDR1 SGDLS, CDR2 YYNGEE. There are 13 residues in the CDR3. V was trimmed by 0 bases and J by 12 bases, leaving 16 bases between them. CDR3 bases: TGTGCCAGCAGCGTAGGGGCGGAGGGAACTCGGTACTTC. Protein: CASSVGAEGTRYF.

The rearrangement links TRBV6-5 to TRBJ1-5; TRBD1 agrees at 7 bases. Germline trimming cut 5 bases from V and 2 bases from J; bases unmatched to any gene: 6. The CDR3 covers 15 residues. CDR1 and CDR2 (germline): MNHEY, SVGAGI. The CDR3 nucleotides are TGTGCCAGCAGTCGGACAACAGGGGGCAATCAGCCCCAGCATTTT. Its protein product is CASSRTTGGNQPQHF.

The gene calls are TRBV28 and TRBJ2-5; a possible D gene is TRBD2 (5 bases). Germline V lookup: CDR1 MDHEN, CDR2 SYDVKM. V lost 5 bases and J 1 base, leaving 11 bases between the germline ends. The CDR3 has 14 residues. The DNA of the CDR3 is TGTGCCAGCAGTACTCCAAGCGGCCAAGAGACCCAGTACTTC. Translating gives CASSTPSGQETQYF.

This chain connects TRBV9 to TRBJ2-5, with 9 bases lining up with TRBD1. The germline V gene has CDR1 SGDLS and CDR2 YYNGEE. The CDR3 spans 14 residues. V dropped 2 bases and J dropped 7; count of bases not matched to a gene: 6. CDR3 sequence: CASSVRDRDGTQYF. The CDR3 coding sequence is TGTGCCAGCAGCGTCCGGGACAGGGATGGGACCCAGTACTTC.

The J gene is TRBJ1-5, the V gene TRBV28, with TRBD1 identical over 8 bases. V trimming: 11 bases; J trimming: 1 base; junction bases outside the gene matches: 13. Germline loops: CDR1 MDHEN, CDR2 SYDVKM. The CDR3 has 16 amino acids. CDR3 sequence: CAGSDQGAGSNQPQHF. The CDR3 nucleotides read TGTGCCGGCTCTGATCAGGGGGCTGGGAGCAATCAGCCCCAGCATTTT.

V gene TRBV5-1 combines with J gene TRBJ1-1; D call uncertain. V gave up 4 bases and J gave up 1 base, with 11 bases separating them. This CDR3 has 14 amino acids. Germline CDR1 and CDR2: SGHRS and YFSETQ. The CDR3 nucleotides are TGCGCCAGCAGCCTTTCGGCGGGGAACACTGAAGCTTTCTTT. It encodes CASSLSAGNTEAFF.

This chain uses TRBV6-5 with TRBJ1-2, with D maybe TRBD1 (6 bases). Germline lookup yields CDR1 MNHEY and CDR2 SVGAGI. The CDR3 consists of 14 residues. V lost 6 bases and J 2 bases, leaving 13 bases between the germline ends. The CDR3 sequence is CASSLLQGNYGYTF. The CDR3, as DNA: TGTGCCAGCAGCTTATTACAGGGCAACTATGGCTACACCTTC.

The chain has TRBV3-1 (or the pseudogene TRBV3-2) and TRBJ1-4; no firm D call. The CDR3 spans 15 residues. V was clipped by 4 bases and J by 2 bases, with 11 bases between them. The germline gives CDR1 LGHDT, CDR2 YNNKEL (reference sequence). CDR3 sequence: CASSPEGLTNEKLFF. The CDR3 DNA reads as TGTGCCAGCAGCCCCGAGGGTCTGACTAATGAAAAACTGTTTTTT.

The V and J genes are TRBV6-1 and TRBJ2-1; D remains ambiguous. CDR3 size: 16 residues. Trimming took 2 bases from V and 4 from J, leaving 15 bases between them. In germline, CDR1 is MNHNS, CDR2 SASEGT. This CDR3 reads CASSEPLVSRYNEQFF. In DNA form, the CDR3 reads TGTGCCAGCAGTGAACCGCTAGTCTCGCGGTACAATGAGCAGTTCTTC.

This clone has a handful of counts. The chain couples TRBV5-5 to TRBJ2-3, with D uncertain. Trimming cost V 2 bases and J 4 bases, with 8 bases left between them. Germline CDR1 is SGHKS and CDR2 is YYEKEE (reference sequence). The CDR3 has 13 residues. CDR3 bases: TGTGCCAGCAGCTTTTCTCCGGCAGATACGCAGTATTTT. It specifies CASSFSPADTQYF. The whole variable domain, remainder taken from reference TRBV5-5 and TRBJ2-3, is DAGVTQSPTHLIKTRGQQVTLRCSPISGHKSVSWYQQVLGQGPQFIFQYYEKEERGRGNFPDRFSARQFPNYSSELNVNALLLGDSALYLCASSFSPADTQYFGPGTRLTVL.

V usage is TRBV2 and J usage is TRBJ2-2; 9 bases line up with TRBD2. Per the germline V gene, CDR1 is SNHLY and CDR2 is FYNNEI. The junction had 6 bases not matched to a gene; V was cut back by 8 bases and J by 5 bases. This CDR3 spans 14 amino acids. CDR3 bases: TGTGCCAGCGGAAGCGGGGGGTATACCGGGGAGCTGTTTTTT. It encodes CASGSGGYTGELFF.

The chain links TRBV19 to TRBJ1-5; D is uncertain. The CDR3 sequence is 13 residues long. Per the germline V gene, CDR1 is LNHDA and CDR2 is SQIVND (reference sequence). The germline V and J ends were trimmed by 0 bases and 5 bases, with 5 bases remaining between them. The CDR3 nucleotides read TGTGCCAGTAGTATAGAAGAGTATCAGCCCCAGCATTTT. Translating it yields CASSIEEYQPQHF.

This clone was detected only a few times. The chain uses TRBV5-1 and TRBJ2-5; TRBD2 is a possible D gene (6 bases). The ends were cut back, 9 bases at V and 5 bases at J, with 26 bases in the middle. The CDR3 extends over 16 amino acids. CDR1 is SGHRS, CDR2 YFSETQ, per germline. The CDR3 is CATSLQAGGGQETQYF. In nucleotides, the CDR3 is TGCGCCACCTCCCTTCAGGCAGGTGGAGGGCAGGAGACCCAGTACTTC.

The V gene is TRBV5-1, the J gene TRBJ2-2, with D possibly matching TRBD2 (5 bases). Germline V gene sequence: CDR1 SGHRS, CDR2 YFSETQ. The CDR3 is 15 amino acids. Between the trimmed V and J ends, which lost 4 bases and 5 bases, there was a span of 15 bases. The CDR3 DNA follows: TGCGCCAGCAGCGCGGACTCCCTAAGGACCGGGGAGCTGTTTTTT. Encoded protein: CASSADSLRTGELFF.

The V gene is TRBV5-1, the J gene TRBJ2-7; 7 positions match TRBD2. The CDR3 covers 14 residues. Germline-derived CDR1 and CDR2 are SGHRS and YFSETQ. With V trimmed by 4 bases and J by 3 bases, 7 bases remained unmatched. In DNA, the CDR3 is TGCGCCAGCAGCGGTAGCGGGCCAGACTACGAGCAGTACTTC. As protein: CASSGSGPDYEQYF.

The V gene is TRBV24-1, the J gene TRBJ2-3; 16 nucleotides match TRBD2. CDR3 size: 16 residues. Germline V gives CDR1 KGHDR, CDR2 SFDVKD. J was trimmed by 4 bases and V by 5 bases; bases with no gene match: 2. The chain's CDR3 is CATSAGLAGGSDTQYF. Here the CDR3 DNA reads TGTGCCACCAGTGCGGGACTAGCGGGAGGGTCAGATACGCAGTATTTT.

V gene TRBV6-6 combines with J gene TRBJ1-5; 9 bases are a match to TRBD1. The germline gives CDR1 MNHNY, CDR2 SVGAGI (reference sequence). CDR3 length: 15 residues. V lost 6 bases and J lost 0; bases outside the gene matches: 3. CDR3 coding DNA: TGTGCCAGCAGAGACAGGGGGTATAGCAATCAGCCCCAGCATTTT. This codes for CASRDRGYSNQPQHF.

This chain connects TRBV11-2 to TRBJ2-5; D is perhaps TRBD2 (6 bases). Germline CDR1 SGHAT, CDR2 FQNNGV. This CDR3 comprises 14 residues. V lost 7 bases, J lost 5 bases, and 17 bases lay in between. CDR3: CASTHLGGEETQYF. The CDR3 bases are TGTGCCAGCACCCACCTCGGAGGGGAGGAGACCCAGTACTTC.

This clone was picked up a small number of times. Within the sample, other DNA sequences also encode this same CDR3. V usage is TRBV18 and J usage is TRBJ1-6, with D perhaps TRBD1 (6 bases). Germline V lookup: CDR1 KGHSH, CDR2 LQKENI. The CDR3 spans 14 residues. The V and J ends lost 4 bases and 10 bases respectively, with 14 bases between them. CDR3 protein: CASSRSGEESPLHF. As DNA, the CDR3 is TGTGCCAGCTCACGTTCAGGGGAAGAATCACCCCTCCACTTT.

In this sample, this clone turned up once. This chain links TRBV28 with TRBJ2-7; TRBD2 agrees at 13 bases. Germline loops: CDR1 MDHEN, CDR2 SYDVKM. V lost 5 bases and J lost 4; bases outside the gene matches: 5. The CDR3 totals 15 residues. CDR3 region: CASSPRTSGRYEQYF. Here the CDR3 DNA reads TGTGCCAGCAGTCCGAGGACTAGCGGGAGATACGAGCAGTACTTC.